This TCR beta chain comes out of a study of blood T cell repertoires in COVID-19. Study-level information: PBMCs, B-cell-depleted T cells, or T cells provided the cDNA or gDNA that made up the material.

This clone was detected only once. TCRdb's table, derived via immunoSEQ multiplex PCR, lists solely in-frame clones and lacks some. The sample shows 150,000 to 200,000 clones, 86% of them seen only once. The CDR3 extends over 18 amino acids. Germline CDR1 is LNHNV and CDR2 is YYDKDF (reference sequence). V lost 1 base and J lost 0, with 15 bases in between. This sequence joins TRBV15 and TRBJ1-4; TRBD1 might be the D (5 bases). The sequence was collected from a woman aged 25 to 45 with active or convalescent COVID-19. Sequenced: peripheral blood. CDR3 DNA: TGTGCCACCAGCAGAGGAGAAGGGGCTCCGGCAACTAATGAAAAACTGTTTTTT. Its protein is CATSRGEGAPATNEKLFF.